This T cell receptor (beta chain) emerged from a study of T-cell reconstitution after alpha-beta-depleted transplantation in children. General study findings and limits: Diversity and T-cell counts at one year after transplant derived mostly from new T cells. Some patients showed high day-60 TCRbeta diversity, which derived from surviving recipient T cells and thymic progenitors.

Molecular barcoding with unique molecular identifiers was used for the TCRbeta library. TCRdb reprocessed the PCR reads with MiXCR, giving one entry per CDR3 protein. The sample consists of hundreds of thousands of distinct CDR3 sequences, about 10% of them appearing once. Looked up from germline, CDR1 is SGHDT and CDR2 is YYEEEE. V lost 4 bases and J 2 bases, leaving 10 bases between the germline ends. CDR3 size: 13 residues. There are many counts of this clonotype. Its antigen is unidentified. The chain is built from TRBV5-6 and TRBJ2-7; perhaps TRBD2 as D (5 bases). Sequencing used PBMCs, obtained before TCRalphabeta/CD19-depleted stem cell transplant. The TCR sequence derives from a child aged 2 to 10 with inherited bone marrow failure, due to receive a stem cell transplant. The CDR3 region is CASSAGEPYEQYF. In nucleotides, the CDR3 is TGTGCCAGCAGCGCCGGGGAGCCCTACGAGCAGTACTTC.